The 22 T cell receptor beta chains below were found in one sample sequenced in a study of cytomegalovirus exposure and HLA in healthy donors. 13 Jbeta primers and 60 Vbeta primers were used for the PCR. The method was immunoSEQ multiplex PCR; TCRdb's version includes in-frame clones alone and lacks a portion of them. The table has around 180,000 clones, 78% seen once. Sequenced input: PBMCs. These receptors originate from a woman aged 30 to 39 in good health and CMV-seropositive.

The genes are TRBV19 and TRBJ1-5; 8 bases agree with TRBD1. The CDR3 runs 19 residues. V dropped 3 bases and J dropped 4; count of bases not matched to a gene: 17. Germline values: CDR1 LNHDA, CDR2 SQIVND (reference sequence). The CDR3 DNA sequence: TGTGCCAGTAGTATCCCCGACAGGGGACGGGTAGGCCCTAATCAGCCCCAGCATTTT. Its translation: CASSIPDRGRVGPNQPQHF.

This clone was counted a single time. The chain is built from TRBV9 and TRBJ2-1; either TRBD1 or TRBD2 may supply D (5 bases each). Between the trimmed V and J ends, which lost 4 bases and 0 bases, there was a span of 14 bases. This CDR3 has 16 residues. CDR1 and CDR2 from the germline V gene are SGDLS and YYNGEE. This CDR3 reads CASSLGERYSYNEQFF. The DNA of the CDR3 is TGTGCCAGCAGCCTAGGGGAGCGGTACTCCTACAATGAGCAGTTCTTC.

This clone was counted a few times. The chain's CDR3 is CASSGTGLREKLFF. CDR3 DNA sequence: TGTGCCAGCAGCGGTACAGGGTTAAGGGAAAAACTGTTTTTT. The chain carries TRBV9 and TRBJ1-4, with a possible D match to TRBD1 (6 bases). Per germline, CDR1 SGDLS and CDR2 YYNGEE. This CDR3 spans 14 amino acids. V shed 3 bases and J shed 8 bases, with 14 bases lying between them.

V gene TRBV9 combines with J gene TRBJ2-3; 7 bases are shared with TRBD2. Germline V lookup: CDR1 SGDLS, CDR2 YYNGEE. CDR3 size: 16 residues. Trimming removed 0 bases from V and 0 bases from J; junction bases left unmatched: 4. In DNA form, the CDR3 reads TGTGCCAGCAGCGTAGCTCTGCGGGAGAGCACAGATACGCAGTATTTT. It codes for CASSVALRESTDTQYF.

The chain employs TRBV6-6 and TRBJ2-7; the D is unclear. CDR1 is MNHNY, CDR2 SVGAGI, per germline (reference sequence). The V and J ends lost 6 bases and 7 bases respectively, with 16 bases between them. This CDR3 has 13 residues. The CDR3 nucleotides read TGTGCCAGCAGGCACCAGGATCACTCGGAGCAGTACTTC. It encodes CASRHQDHSEQYF.

The chain carries TRBV10-3 and TRBJ1-2, with 9 bases matching TRBD1. Germline V CDR1 and CDR2: ENHRY, SYGVKD. The CDR3 contains 14 residues. The ends lost 3 bases at V and 5 bases at J; junction bases unmatched: 4. The CDR3 region is CAISDLDRGYGYTF. Written as DNA, the CDR3 is TGTGCCATCAGTGACCTGGACAGGGGATATGGCTACACCTTC.

This clone appeared a single time. V usage is TRBV2 and J usage is TRBJ1-4; TRBD1 is a possible D gene (5 bases). V lost 4 bases and J 3 bases, leaving 18 bases between the germline ends. CDR3 length equals 17 residues. CDR1 is SNHLY and CDR2 is FYNNEI in the germline V gene. The CDR3 DNA reads TGTGCCAGCAGTGTAGAACGGCAGGGTGGATCTAATGAAAAACTGTTTTTT. This codes for CASSVERQGGSNEKLFF.

The J gene is TRBJ2-1, the V gene TRBV9, with 12 bases identical to TRBD2. The CDR3 has 15 amino acids. CDR1 is SGDLS and CDR2 is YYNGEE in the germline V gene. V trimming: 0 bases; J trimming: 12 bases; junction bases outside the gene matches: 7. In nucleotides, the CDR3 is TGTGCCAGCAGCGTAGGGGCTAGCGGGGGGGTGGGGCAGTTCTTC. It specifies CASSVGASGGVGQFF.

This clone turned up a few times. The rearrangement joins TRBV19 to TRBJ2-3; tentative D call: TRBD1 (5 bases). This CDR3 has 19 residues. Germline CDR1 and CDR2: LNHDA and SQIVND (reference sequence). The ends were cut back, 4 bases at V and 0 bases at J, with 23 bases in the middle. CDR3 sequence reads: CASSTEVMGRATSTDTQYF. DNA of the CDR3: TGTGCCAGTAGTACGGAAGTGATGGGCAGGGCCACAAGCACAGATACGCAGTATTTT.

The chain employs TRBV19 and TRBJ2-2, with a weak D call TRBD1 (5 bases). CDR3 length equals 14 residues. The ends were cut back, 9 bases at V and 4 bases at J, with 15 bases in the middle. Looked up from germline, CDR1 is LNHDA and CDR2 is SQIVND (reference sequence). CDR3 sequence: CASSPLRATGELFF. The CDR3 bases are TGTGCCAGCAGCCCCCTCAGGGCCACCGGGGAGCTGTTTTTT.

The rearrangement links TRBV25-1 to TRBJ1-6, with 9 nucleotides matching TRBD1. Germline CDR1 and CDR2: MGHDK and SYGVNS. This CDR3 is 15 amino acids long. Trimming took 5 bases from V and 9 from J; bases not matched to a gene: 8. The CDR3 DNA sequence: TGTGCCAGCAGTCCCGGGACAGGGTTGGGTTCACCCCTCCACTTT. This encodes CASSPGTGLGSPLHF.

The chain couples TRBV7-9 to TRBJ1-1; D may be TRBD1 (6 bases). The CDR3 extends over 15 amino acids. V gave up 0 bases and J gave up 7 bases, with 15 bases separating them. The germline V gene has CDR1 SEHNR and CDR2 FQNEAQ (reference sequence). Here the CDR3 DNA reads TGTGCCAGCAGCTTAGCGGGAACAGGGATTTGTGAAGCTTTCTTT. Encoded protein: CASSLAGTGICEAFF. Full variable domain (outside the CDR3, taken from reference TRBV7-9 and TRBJ1-1): DTGVSQNPRHKITKRGQNVTFRCDPISEHNRLYWYRQTLGQGPEFLTYFQNEAQLEKSRLLSDRFSAERPKGSFSTLEIQRTEQGDSAMYLCASSLAGTGICEAFFGQGTRLTVV.

The chain recombines TRBV4-2 with TRBJ1-3; no clear D. V gave up 4 bases and J gave up 2 bases, with 18 bases separating them. This CDR3 is 17 amino acids long. Germline CDR1 and CDR2: LGHNA and YNFKEQ. In nucleotides, the CDR3 is TGTGCCAGCAGCCTCCAAGATGAGAGGGAAGCTGGAAACACCATATATTTT. The encoded protein is CASSLQDEREAGNTIYF.

This chain uses TRBV2 with TRBJ1-1; D might be TRBD1 (5 bases). Per the germline V gene, CDR1 is SNHLY and CDR2 is FYNNEI. The CDR3 is 12 residues long. Trimming pared 7 bases from V and 3 bases from J, leaving 9 bases between. CDR3 in amino acids: CASNGGYTEAFF. The CDR3 region has the DNA TGTGCCAGCAATGGGGGGTACACTGAAGCTTTCTTT.

This clone was observed a few times. This chain joins TRBV14 and TRBJ1-1; TRBD1 agrees at 11 bases. The V gene end was trimmed by 4 bases and the J gene end by 1 base; junction bases not matched to a gene: 5. Germline CDR1 SGHDN, CDR2 FVKESK. This CDR3 has 16 amino acids. CDR3 in amino acids: CASSLRTGGANTEAFF. In DNA form, the CDR3 reads TGTGCCAGCAGCCTACGGACAGGGGGCGCGAACACTGAAGCTTTCTTT.

This clone appeared once. The chain links TRBV5-5 to TRBJ2-5; tentative D call: TRBD1 (5 bases). There are 16 residues in the CDR3. The V gene lost 4 bases and the J gene lost 1 base, with 17 bases spanning the gap. Germline-derived CDR1 and CDR2 are SGHKS and YYEKEE (reference sequence). CDR3 nucleotide sequence: TGTGCCAGCAGCGTCAGGGTTACCCTCCTCCAAGAGACCCAGTACTTC. Amino acids: CASSVRVTLLQETQYF.

In its sample, this clone was seen a few times. This rearrangement joins TRBV4-3 to TRBJ1-5, with D maybe TRBD1 (5 bases). CDR1 and CDR2 (germline): LGHNA, YSLEER. Between the trimmed V and J ends, which lost 0 bases and 5 bases, there was a span of 11 bases. The CDR3 extends over 15 amino acids. The DNA for the CDR3 is TGCGCCAGCAGCCAAGAACGAGCAGGGTATCAGCCCCAGCATTTT. Translated: CASSQERAGYQPQHF.

This clone was counted only a few times. This chain connects TRBV7-9 to TRBJ1-1; D gene uncertain. Trimming removed 1 base from V and 10 bases from J, with 7 bases in between. Germline lookup yields CDR1 SEHNR and CDR2 FQNEAQ (reference sequence). The CDR3 is 11 amino acids. CDR3 protein: CASSLERVAFF. The CDR3 coding sequence is TGTGCCAGCAGCTTAGAGAGGGTAGCTTTCTTT.

The chain has TRBV6-5 and TRBJ1-1; no clear D. The V gene lost 2 bases and the J gene lost 9 bases, with 13 bases spanning the gap. Per the germline V gene, CDR1 is MNHEY and CDR2 is SVGAGI. The CDR3 length is 13 residues. CDR3 bases: TGTGCCAGCAGTTACCTCGGGGATGCGAAAGCTTTCTTT. This gives the protein CASSYLGDAKAFF.

This clone was seen more than once but under ten times. This sequence joins TRBV4-3 and TRBJ1-2, with a tentative D call TRBD1 (6 bases). The CDR3 contains 15 residues. Germline V lookup: CDR1 LGHNA, CDR2 YSLEER. Trimming cost V 3 bases and J 4 bases, with 15 bases left between them. DNA for the CDR3: TGCGCCAGCAGCCACACAGGGCCCTCTAGCTATGGCTACACCTTC. Its protein is CASSHTGPSSYGYTF.

The CDR3 nucleotides read TGTGCCAGCAGCCCCCGACAGGGGGGGACCGGGGAGCTGTTTTTT. Translating gives CASSPRQGGTGELFF. V and J are TRBV7-2 and TRBJ2-2; the match to TRBD1 covers 9 bases. The V gene end was trimmed by 5 bases and the J gene end by 5 bases; junction bases not matched to a gene: 6. The CDR3 covers 15 residues. The V gene's germline CDR1 is SGHTA and CDR2 FQGNSA. Variable domain in full (rest from reference TRBV7-2 and TRBJ2-2): GAGVSQSPSNKVTEKGKDVELRCDPISGHTALYWYRQSLGQGLEFLIYFQGNSAPDKSGLPSDRFSAERTGGSVSTLTIQRTQQEDSAVYLCASSPRQGGTGELFFGEGSRLTVL.

The chain uses TRBV19 and TRBJ2-2; 10 bases map to TRBD2. The CDR3 consists of 16 residues. Germline V gives CDR1 LNHDA, CDR2 SQIVND (reference sequence). V trimming: 3 bases; J trimming: 0 bases; junction bases outside the gene matches: 1. In DNA form, the CDR3 reads TGTGCCAGTAGTATCGGGACTAGCGCGAACACCGGGGAGCTGTTTTTT. Residues: CASSIGTSANTGELFF.